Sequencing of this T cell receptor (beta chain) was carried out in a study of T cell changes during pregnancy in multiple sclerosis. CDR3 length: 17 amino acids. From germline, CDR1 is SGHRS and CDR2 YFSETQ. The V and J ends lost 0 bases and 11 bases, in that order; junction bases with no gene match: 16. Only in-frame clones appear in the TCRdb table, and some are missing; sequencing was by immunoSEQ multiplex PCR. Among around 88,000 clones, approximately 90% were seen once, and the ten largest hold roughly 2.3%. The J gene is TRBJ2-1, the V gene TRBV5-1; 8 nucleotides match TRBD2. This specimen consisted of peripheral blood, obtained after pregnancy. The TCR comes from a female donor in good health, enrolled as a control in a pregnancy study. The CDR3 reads CASSLAAGGGGPVKQFF. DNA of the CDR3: TGCGCCAGCAGCTTGGCCGCGGGCGGCGGGGGGCCTGTCAAGCAGTTCTTC.